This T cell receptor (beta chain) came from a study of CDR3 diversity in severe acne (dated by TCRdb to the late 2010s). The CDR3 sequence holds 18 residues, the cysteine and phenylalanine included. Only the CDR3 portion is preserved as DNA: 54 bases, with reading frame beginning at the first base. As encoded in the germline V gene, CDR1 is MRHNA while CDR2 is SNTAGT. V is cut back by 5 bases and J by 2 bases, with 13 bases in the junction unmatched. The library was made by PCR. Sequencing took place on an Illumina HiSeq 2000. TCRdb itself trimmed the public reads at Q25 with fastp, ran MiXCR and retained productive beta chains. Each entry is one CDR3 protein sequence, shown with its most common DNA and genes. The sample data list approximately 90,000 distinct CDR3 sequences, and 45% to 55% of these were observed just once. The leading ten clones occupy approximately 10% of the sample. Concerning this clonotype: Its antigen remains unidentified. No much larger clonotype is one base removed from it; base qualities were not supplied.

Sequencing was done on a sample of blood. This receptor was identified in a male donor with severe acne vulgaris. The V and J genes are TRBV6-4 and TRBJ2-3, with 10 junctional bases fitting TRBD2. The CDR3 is CASSISVERGGLTDTQYF. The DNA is TGTGCCAGCAGTATATCGGTGGAGCGGGGGGGCCTCACAGATACGCAGTATTTT.